A selection of T cell receptor beta chains follows, all from one sample in a study of T-cell memory formation after mild COVID-19. TCRdb redid the calling of the 5' RACE reads with MiXCR, one entry per CDR3 protein. The sample records 150,000 to 200,000 distinct CDR3 sequences, roughly 15% being singletons. Sequenced material: PBMCs or a T cell subset sorted from them (not recorded which). The receptors were sampled from an adult woman who had mild COVID-19 (a few samples of this study predate the infection). Cell type and time point are not known. CDR3s include the opening cysteine and the closing phenylalanine or tryptophan. Fields, in order: D gene, J gene, CDR3 length, clone size, V gene, CDR3 protein, CDR3 DNA. The D gene is left open where the match is weak. Not every row has a clone size; where given, it reads once, few, many or a size class.

D gene: .; J gene: TRBJ1-2; CDR3 length: 14; clone size: .; V gene: TRBV15; CDR3 protein: CATSSPGKNYGYTF; CDR3 DNA: TGTGCCACCAGCAGCCCGGGGAAAAACTATGGCTACACCTTC
D gene: .; J gene: TRBJ1-5; CDR3 length: 13; clone size: few; V gene: TRBV25-1; CDR3 protein: CASSEGDHQPQHF; CDR3 DNA: TGTGCCAGCAGTGAAGGGGACCATCAGCCCCAGCATTTT
D gene: .; J gene: TRBJ2-1; CDR3 length: 15; clone size: .; V gene: TRBV7-9; CDR3 protein: CASSPKIPLYNEQFF; CDR3 DNA: TGTGCCAGCAGCCCGAAGATTCCCCTTTACAATGAGCAGTTCTTC
D gene: .; J gene: TRBJ1-1; CDR3 length: 12; clone size: few; V gene: TRBV20-1; CDR3 protein: CSARDDEREAFF; CDR3 DNA: TGCAGTGCTAGAGACGATGAGAGAGAAGCTTTCTTT
D gene: .; J gene: TRBJ1-5; CDR3 length: 15; clone size: .; V gene: TRBV12-3/TRBV12-4; CDR3 protein: CASSLQGISNQPQHF; CDR3 DNA: TGTGCCAGCAGTTTACAGGGTATAAGCAATCAGCCCCAGCATTTT
D gene: .; J gene: TRBJ2-5; CDR3 length: 15; clone size: few; V gene: TRBV7-9; CDR3 protein: CASSAWDGGQETQYF; CDR3 DNA: TGTGCCAGCAGCGCCTGGGACGGGGGTCAAGAGACCCAGTACTTC
D gene: TRBD2; J gene: TRBJ2-1; CDR3 length: 16; clone size: few; V gene: TRBV6-5; CDR3 protein: CASSGGLAGIYNEQFF; CDR3 DNA: TGTGCCAGCAGTGGGGGACTAGCGGGAATCTACAATGAGCAGTTCTTC
D gene: .; J gene: TRBJ1-1; CDR3 length: 15; clone size: few; V gene: TRBV5-6; CDR3 protein: CASSSSGLLNTEAFF; CDR3 DNA: TGTGCCAGCAGCTCTTCAGGGCTTCTGAACACTGAAGCTTTCTTT
D gene: .; J gene: TRBJ2-3; CDR3 length: 12; clone size: few; V gene: TRBV6-5; CDR3 protein: CASSSTRDTQYF; CDR3 DNA: TGTGCCAGCAGCTCTACAAGAGATACGCAGTATTTT
D gene: TRBD1; J gene: TRBJ1-5; CDR3 length: 16; clone size: .; V gene: TRBV20-1; CDR3 protein: CSAGTTGAGVNQPQHF; CDR3 DNA: TGCAGTGCTGGGACGACAGGGGCCGGGGTCAATCAGCCCCAGCATTTT
D gene: TRBD2; J gene: TRBJ2-1; CDR3 length: 16; clone size: medium-sized; V gene: TRBV27; CDR3 protein: CASSPGTSGFYNEQFF; CDR3 DNA: TGTGCCAGCAGTCCCGGGACTAGCGGGTTTTACAATGAGCAGTTCTTC
D gene: .; J gene: TRBJ2-5; CDR3 length: 15; clone size: .; V gene: TRBV18; CDR3 protein: CASSPGTVLEETQYF; CDR3 DNA: TGTGCCAGCTCCCCCGGGACGGTACTAGAAGAGACCCAGTACTTC
D gene: TRBD2; J gene: TRBJ2-7; CDR3 length: 14; clone size: .; V gene: TRBV6-6; CDR3 protein: CASSFSGAGYEQYF; CDR3 DNA: TGTGCCAGCAGTTTTTCGGGAGCGGGGTACGAGCAGTACTTC
D gene: TRBD1; J gene: TRBJ1-1; CDR3 length: 14; clone size: few; V gene: TRBV5-1; CDR3 protein: CASSFRGRGSEAFF; CDR3 DNA: TGCGCCAGCAGCTTCAGGGGGCGCGGGTCTGAAGCTTTCTTT
D gene: .; J gene: TRBJ2-1; CDR3 length: 14; clone size: .; V gene: TRBV12-3/TRBV12-4; CDR3 protein: CASSLKGAGGEQFF; CDR3 DNA: TGTGCCAGCAGTTTAAAGGGGGCCGGGGGTGAGCAGTTCTTC
D gene: TRBD2; J gene: TRBJ2-3; CDR3 length: 18; clone size: few; V gene: TRBV6-2/TRBV6-3; CDR3 protein: CASSYQTRAGGFVDTQYF; CDR3 DNA: TGTGCCAGCAGTTACCAAACGAGAGCGGGGGGATTCGTCGATACGCAGTATTTT
D gene: TRBD1; J gene: TRBJ2-5; CDR3 length: 15; clone size: few; V gene: TRBV7-3; CDR3 protein: CASSLTPGQGETQYF; CDR3 DNA: TGTGCCAGCAGCTTAACTCCGGGACAGGGTGAGACCCAGTACTTC
D gene: TRBD2; J gene: TRBJ2-7; CDR3 length: 15; clone size: few; V gene: TRBV7-9; CDR3 protein: CASSSGTSGKYEQYF; CDR3 DNA: TGTGCCAGCAGCTCCGGGACTAGCGGGAAGTACGAGCAGTACTTC
D gene: .; J gene: TRBJ2-7; CDR3 length: 15; clone size: .; V gene: TRBV4-1; CDR3 protein: CASSRNDRSSYEQYF; CDR3 DNA: TGCGCCAGCAGCCGAAATGACAGGAGCTCCTACGAGCAGTACTTC
D gene: TRBD2; J gene: TRBJ2-1; CDR3 length: 16; clone size: few; V gene: TRBV24-1; CDR3 protein: CATSDLSSGPYNEQFF; CDR3 DNA: TGTGCCACCAGTGATCTCTCTAGCGGACCCTACAATGAGCAGTTCTTC
D gene: TRBD1; J gene: TRBJ1-2; CDR3 length: 14; clone size: few; V gene: TRBV6-1; CDR3 protein: CASRRTGSNYGYTF; CDR3 DNA: TGTGCCAGCAGACGGACAGGTTCTAACTATGGCTACACCTTC
D gene: .; J gene: TRBJ2-3; CDR3 length: 13; clone size: many; V gene: TRBV7-3; CDR3 protein: CASSLGTSATQYF; CDR3 DNA: TGTGCCAGCAGCTTGGGGACGTCGGCTACGCAGTATTTT
D gene: .; J gene: TRBJ2-2; CDR3 length: 14; clone size: .; V gene: TRBV6-1; CDR3 protein: CASSEGPFTGELFF; CDR3 DNA: TGTGCCAGCAGTGAAGGGCCTTTCACCGGGGAGCTGTTTTTT
D gene: TRBD2; J gene: TRBJ2-5; CDR3 length: 16; clone size: .; V gene: TRBV6-2/TRBV6-3; CDR3 protein: CASSYGGLADQETQYF; CDR3 DNA: TGTGCCAGCAGTTACGGGGGACTAGCGGATCAAGAGACCCAGTACTTC
D gene: TRBD2; J gene: TRBJ2-7; CDR3 length: 15; clone size: few; V gene: TRBV18; CDR3 protein: CASSPLAGGAYEQYF; CDR3 DNA: TGTGCCAGCTCACCTCTAGCGGGGGGGGCCTACGAGCAGTACTTC
D gene: .; J gene: TRBJ2-3; CDR3 length: 17; clone size: .; V gene: TRBV4-3; CDR3 protein: CASSQENIIGGADTQYF; CDR3 DNA: TGCGCCAGCAGCCAAGAAAACATTATTGGAGGAGCAGATACGCAGTATTTT
D gene: TRBD2; J gene: TRBJ2-1; CDR3 length: 16; clone size: .; V gene: TRBV5-1; CDR3 protein: CASSRTSGSSYNEQFF; CDR3 DNA: TGCGCCAGCAGCCGAACTAGCGGTTCCTCCTACAATGAGCAGTTCTTC
D gene: TRBD1; J gene: TRBJ1-1; CDR3 length: 13; clone size: .; V gene: TRBV12-3/TRBV12-4; CDR3 protein: CASRQQGGTEDFF; CDR3 DNA: TGTGCCAGCAGGCAACAGGGGGGAACTGAAGATTTCTTT
D gene: .; J gene: TRBJ2-2; CDR3 length: 17; clone size: few; V gene: TRBV24-1; CDR3 protein: CATSDLVSGVNTGELFF; CDR3 DNA: TGTGCCACCAGTGATTTGGTTAGCGGAGTGAACACCGGGGAGCTGTTTTTT
D gene: .; J gene: TRBJ1-1; CDR3 length: 15; clone size: few; V gene: TRBV20-1; CDR3 protein: CSARKFGRMNTEAFF; CDR3 DNA: TGCAGTGCTAGAAAGTTCGGACGGATGAACACTGAAGCTTTCTTT
D gene: TRBD1; J gene: TRBJ2-7; CDR3 length: 14; clone size: .; V gene: TRBV10-3; CDR3 protein: CAIAGQGGAYEQYF; CDR3 DNA: TGTGCCATCGCGGGACAGGGGGGGGCCTACGAGCAGTACTTC
D gene: TRBD1; J gene: TRBJ1-5; CDR3 length: 15; clone size: few; V gene: TRBV5-6; CDR3 protein: CASSLAGTGRQPQHF; CDR3 DNA: TGTGCCAGCAGCTTGGCCGGGACAGGGCGGCAGCCCCAGCATTTT
D gene: TRBD1; J gene: TRBJ2-7; CDR3 length: 16; clone size: .; V gene: TRBV25-1; CDR3 protein: CASSNPRDSDSYEQYF; CDR3 DNA: TGTGCCAGCAGCAACCCCCGGGACAGCGATTCCTACGAGCAGTACTTC